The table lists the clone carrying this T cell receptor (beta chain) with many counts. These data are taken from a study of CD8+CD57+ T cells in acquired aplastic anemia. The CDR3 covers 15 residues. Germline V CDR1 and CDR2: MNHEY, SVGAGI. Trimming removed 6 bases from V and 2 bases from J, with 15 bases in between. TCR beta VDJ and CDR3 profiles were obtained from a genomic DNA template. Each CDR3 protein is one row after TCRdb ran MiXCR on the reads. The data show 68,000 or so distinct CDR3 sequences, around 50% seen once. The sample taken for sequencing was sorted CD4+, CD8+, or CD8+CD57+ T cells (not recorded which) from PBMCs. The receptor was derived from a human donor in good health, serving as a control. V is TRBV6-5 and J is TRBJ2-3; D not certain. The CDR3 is CASSQRDRNTDTQYF. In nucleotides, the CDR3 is TGTGCCAGCAGCCAAAGGGATCGTAACACAGATACGCAGTATTTT.